This is a list of T cell receptor beta chains from one sample in a study of OX40 agonist ivuxolimab in advanced cancers. Assay: immunoSEQ multiplex PCR; the TCRdb copy retains only in-frame clones and omits some. The profile shows tens of thousands of clones, 85% to 90% of them singletons. The source material was CD4+ or CD8+ T cells sorted from blood, sampled in a trial of the OX40 agonist ivuxolimab. These receptor sequences come from an adult with an advanced solid tumor such as melanoma, head and neck, liver or kidney cancer. Each CDR3 is given with its conserved first and last residue. Each record gives: CDR3 length, clone size, V gene, CDR3 protein. Clone size is given for some rows only: seen once, a few or many times, or a class if the clone is expanded.

len: 17
abundance: -
v_gene: TRBV28
CDR3aa: CASSSLAGGIGKETQYF

len: 14
abundance: once
v_gene: TRBV6-6
CDR3aa: CASSFGASTDTQYF

len: 13
abundance: -
v_gene: TRBV30
CDR3aa: CAWQGVQNSPLHF

len: 13
abundance: -
v_gene: TRBV4-3
CDR3aa: CASSPDRAYGYTF

len: 14
abundance: -
v_gene: TRBV4-1
CDR3aa: CASSRAVGVETQYF

len: 14
abundance: -
v_gene: TRBV5-1
CDR3aa: CASSLDATNEKLFF

len: 12
abundance: -
v_gene: TRBV7-2
CDR3aa: CASSLVGNTIYF

len: 16
abundance: -
v_gene: TRBV6-6
CDR3aa: CASSSPDGRGNYGYTF

len: 13
abundance: -
v_gene: TRBV29-1
CDR3aa: CSVGSGGNQPQHF

len: 15
abundance: once
v_gene: TRBV7-8
CDR3aa: CASSRDIGSNQPQHF

len: 15
abundance: few
v_gene: TRBV10-2
CDR3aa: CASSESGGRLNGYTF

len: 14
abundance: -
v_gene: TRBV30
CDR3aa: CAWSVQVDTGELFF

len: 16
abundance: -
v_gene: TRBV7-8
CDR3aa: CASSPRGTESYNEQFF

len: 14
abundance: -
v_gene: TRBV6-1
CDR3aa: CASRTQLSGNTIYF